Listed below are T cell receptor beta chains from one sample, sequenced in a study of cytomegalovirus exposure and HLA in healthy donors. Here immunoSEQ multiplex PCR was the method, and the copy in TCRdb shows in-frame clones only, minus some. The data contain 180,000 or so clones, around 80% of them singletons. The sequenced sample was PBMCs. The source of these receptors is a woman aged 40 to 50 in good health and CMV-seropositive. Each CDR3 is given with its conserved first and last residue. Each record gives: J gene, V gene, CDR3 length, clone size, D gene, CDR3 protein, CDR3 DNA. A D gene is named only where the DNA matches it firmly. A row's size may be missing; if present it is once, few, many or a size class.

J: TRBJ1-5; V: TRBV28; length: 15; size: .; D: .; CDR3: CASSSSTGGWQPQHF; DNA: .
J: TRBJ2-7; V: TRBV7-9; length: 15; size: .; D: TRBD2; CDR3: CASSRSSSGPNEQYF; DNA: TGTGCCAGCAGCCGATCTTCTAGCGGTCCTAACGAGCAGTACTTC
J: TRBJ2-7; V: TRBV28; length: 13; size: .; D: .; CDR3: CASRSAGYYEQYF; DNA: TGTGCCAGCAGATCCGCGGGTTACTACGAGCAGTACTTC
J: TRBJ1-1; V: TRBV4-1; length: 11; size: few; D: .; CDR3: CASRGLNEAFF; DNA: TGCGCCAGCAGAGGACTTAATGAAGCTTTCTTT
J: TRBJ2-7; V: TRBV6-6; length: 13; size: .; D: TRBD1; CDR3: CASSSGQFYEQYF; DNA: TGTGCCAGCAGCTCGGGACAGTTCTACGAGCAGTACTTC
J: TRBJ2-7; V: TRBV7-8; length: 13; size: .; D: .; CDR3: CASSLEGGREQYF; DNA: TGTGCCAGCAGCTTAGAGGGGGGGCGCGAGCAGTACTTC
J: TRBJ2-7; V: TRBV18; length: 14; size: few; D: TRBD2; CDR3: CASSRLAGFYEQYF; DNA: TGTGCCAGCTCACGACTAGCGGGATTTTACGAGCAGTACTTC
J: TRBJ1-2; V: TRBV28; length: 13; size: .; D: .; CDR3: CASSLGGSRGYTF; DNA: TGTGCCAGCAGTTTGGGGGGGTCACGGGGCTACACCTTC
J: TRBJ2-5; V: TRBV10-3; length: 15; size: once; D: TRBD1; CDR3: CAISDTGQGFETQYF; DNA: TGTGCCATCAGTGATACGGGACAGGGGTTTGAGACCCAGTACTTC
J: TRBJ2-2; V: TRBV2; length: 14; size: .; D: TRBD2; CDR3: CASKLAGAYGELFF; DNA: TGTGCCAGCAAACTAGCGGGAGCTTACGGGGAGCTGTTTTTT
J: TRBJ2-5; V: TRBV5-1; length: 13; size: once; D: TRBD1; CDR3: CASSDRQGETQYF; DNA: TGCGCCAGCAGCGATCGACAGGGAGAGACCCAGTACTTC
J: TRBJ2-3; V: TRBV18; length: 15; size: .; D: .; CDR3: CASSPPDMWGDTQYF; DNA: TGTGCCAGCTCACCACCGGACATGTGGGGAGATACGCAGTATTTT
J: TRBJ2-7; V: TRBV5-4; length: 16; size: once; D: TRBD2; CDR3: CASSSAGASGRGEQYF; DNA: TGTGCCAGCAGCTCAGCCGGGGCTAGCGGGAGAGGCGAGCAGTACTTC
J: TRBJ2-1; V: TRBV7-6; length: 16; size: few; D: TRBD1; CDR3: CASSLVRDRGHNEQFF; DNA: TGTGCCAGCAGCTTAGTTCGGGACAGGGGGCACAATGAGCAGTTCTTC
J: TRBJ1-2; V: TRBV28; length: 14; size: .; D: .; CDR3: CASSFRTANYGYTF; DNA: TGTGCCAGCAGTTTTAGGACAGCTAACTATGGCTACACCTTC
J: TRBJ2-2; V: TRBV5-1; length: 15; size: .; D: .; CDR3: CASSLGLANTGELFF; DNA: TGCGCCAGCAGCTTGGGTCTAGCAAACACCGGGGAGCTGTTTTTT
J: TRBJ2-7; V: TRBV5-8; length: 14; size: .; D: .; CDR3: CASTREQVSYEQYF; DNA: TGTGCCAGCACAAGAGAACAGGTTTCCTACGAGCAGTACTTC
J: TRBJ1-4; V: TRBV6-6; length: 14; size: .; D: .; CDR3: CATNRRPESEKLFF; DNA: TGTGCCACCAACAGACGGCCCGAAAGTGAAAAACTGTTTTTT
J: TRBJ2-7; V: TRBV5-1; length: 13; size: .; D: TRBD2; CDR3: CASSLAASYEQYF; DNA: TGCGCCAGCAGTCTAGCGGCCTCCTACGAGCAGTACTTC
J: TRBJ2-7; V: TRBV28; length: 14; size: .; D: TRBD1; CDR3: CASSHRGKFYEQYF; DNA: TGTGCCAGCAGCCACAGGGGGAAGTTCTACGAGCAGTACTTC
J: TRBJ2-3; V: TRBV6-1; length: 13; size: .; D: .; CDR3: CASSSSNTDTQYF; DNA: TGTGCCAGCAGTTCATCTAACACAGATACGCAGTATTTT
J: TRBJ2-5; V: TRBV19; length: 15; size: .; D: .; CDR3: CASSIRLAAQETQYF; DNA: TGTGCCAGTAGTATTAGATTAGCGGCCCAAGAGACCCAGTACTTC
J: TRBJ2-1; V: TRBV6-6; length: 16; size: .; D: TRBD2; CDR3: CASSYSPSGSINEQFF; DNA: TGTGCCAGCAGTTACTCTCCTAGCGGGAGCATAAATGAGCAGTTCTTC
J: TRBJ1-6; V: TRBV9; length: 14; size: few; D: .; CDR3: CASSEDSGDSPLHF; DNA: TGTGCCAGCAGCGAGGACAGTGGCGATTCACCCCTCCACTTT
J: TRBJ1-2; V: TRBV28; length: 15; size: .; D: .; CDR3: CASSLSGGLHIGYTF; DNA: TGTGCCAGCAGTTTATCCGGGGGGCTCCACATTGGCTACACCTTC
J: TRBJ2-7; V: TRBV7-2; length: 15; size: once; D: .; CDR3: CASSLWLAPNYEQYF; DNA: TGTGCCAGCAGCTTATGGCTAGCGCCAAACTACGAGCAGTACTTC
J: TRBJ2-1; V: TRBV7-2; length: 13; size: few; D: .; CDR3: CASSLGGRGEQFF; DNA: TGTGCCAGCAGCTTAGGAGGGCGGGGTGAGCAGTTCTTC
J: TRBJ1-2; V: TRBV18; length: 14; size: .; D: TRBD1; CDR3: CASSDGQGGYGYTF; DNA: TGTGCCAGCTCAGACGGACAGGGCGGCTATGGCTACACCTTC
J: TRBJ2-3; V: TRBV7-2; length: 16; size: .; D: TRBD2; CDR3: CASSLAPAGGLDTQYF; DNA: TGTGCCAGCAGCTTAGCTCCAGCGGGAGGACTAGATACGCAGTATTTT
J: TRBJ2-7; V: TRBV4-2; length: 14; size: .; D: .; CDR3: CASSQVGKPYEQYF; DNA: TGTGCCAGCAGCCAAGTCGGGAAACCCTACGAGCAGTACTTC
J: TRBJ1-1; V: TRBV5-4; length: 14; size: .; D: .; CDR3: CASSLELGNTEAFF; DNA: TGTGCCAGCAGCTTGGAGCTAGGGAACACTGAAGCTTTCTTT
J: TRBJ2-5; V: TRBV4-1; length: 17; size: .; D: TRBD2; CDR3: CASSRGTSANYQETQYF; DNA: TGCGCCAGCAGCCGCGGGACTAGCGCGAACTATCAAGAGACCCAGTACTTC
J: TRBJ2-1; V: TRBV7-2; length: 14; size: .; D: .; CDR3: CASTPLGGFNEQFF; DNA: TGTGCCAGCACCCCCCTCGGCGGCTTTAATGAGCAGTTCTTC
J: TRBJ2-1; V: TRBV6-5; length: 13; size: .; D: TRBD1; CDR3: CAITGQVYNEQFF; DNA: TGTGCCATCACCGGACAGGTGTACAATGAGCAGTTCTTC
J: TRBJ1-1; V: TRBV6-6; length: 14; size: .; D: TRBD1; CDR3: CASSYPGTGGEAFF; DNA: TGTGCCAGCAGTTACCCCGGGACAGGGGGCGAAGCTTTCTTT
J: TRBJ2-3; V: TRBV2; length: 16; size: once; D: .; CDR3: CASMQDYLVATDTQYF; DNA: TGTGCCAGCATGCAGGACTACCTAGTAGCAACAGATACGCAGTATTTT
J: TRBJ1-2; V: TRBV28; length: 12; size: .; D: .; CDR3: CATGRINYGYTF; DNA: TGTGCCACTGGGAGAATTAACTATGGCTACACCTTC